The rows below give T cell receptor beta chains drawn from one sample of a study of shared clonotypes between healthy human individuals. Method: immunoSEQ multiplex PCR; TCRdb's copy keeps in-frame clones and lacks some. The data show about 2.1 million clones, about 94% seen once. Source material: naive CD8+ T cells from PBMCs. Receptor source: a man in his late teens or twenties in good health. Some clones in this sample may be carry-over from other donors' samples. Each CDR3 is given with its conserved first and last residue. Each record gives: J gene, clone size, D gene, V gene, CDR3 DNA, CDR3 protein. A D gene is named only where the DNA matches it firmly. For some rows the clone size is stated as once, few or many, or as a class when expanded; others skip it.

J gene: TRBJ2-7
clone size: -
D gene: TRBD2
V gene: TRBV28
CDR3 DNA: TGTGCCAGCAGGAAAAGCGGGAGTTCAAGCGAGCAGTACTTC
CDR3 protein: CASRKSGSSSEQYF

J gene: TRBJ2-7
clone size: -
D gene: TRBD2
V gene: TRBV6-5
CDR3 DNA: TGTGCCAGCATCCAGTCCCCGGCTAGCGGCGAGCAGTACTTC
CDR3 protein: CASIQSPASGEQYF

J gene: TRBJ1-1
clone size: -
D gene: -
V gene: TRBV12-5
CDR3 DNA: TGTGCTAGTGGTTTGGGGCGCAACACTGAAGCTTTCTTT
CDR3 protein: CASGLGRNTEAFF

J gene: TRBJ2-7
clone size: -
D gene: -
V gene: TRBV6-1
CDR3 DNA: TGTGCCAGCAGTGACTACAGGGTCTACGAGCAGTACTTC
CDR3 protein: CASSDYRVYEQYF

J gene: TRBJ2-7
clone size: -
D gene: TRBD2
V gene: TRBV5-1
CDR3 DNA: TGCGCCAGCAGCTTGGCCGTAGGACTAGCTACATACGAGCAGTACTTC
CDR3 protein: CASSLAVGLATYEQYF

J gene: TRBJ2-7
clone size: -
D gene: TRBD1
V gene: TRBV5-1
CDR3 DNA: TGCGCCAGCAGCGACGGGACAGGGGTCTCCTACGAGCAGTACTTC
CDR3 protein: CASSDGTGVSYEQYF

J gene: TRBJ2-7
clone size: -
D gene: TRBD1
V gene: TRBV28
CDR3 DNA: TGTGCCAGCAGTTACCGGGACAGGGGGCTGAGGGAGCAGTACTTC
CDR3 protein: CASSYRDRGLREQYF

J gene: TRBJ2-7
clone size: -
D gene: TRBD1
V gene: TRBV28
CDR3 DNA: TGTGCCAGCACATCGCAGGACAGGGTCTACGAGCAGTACTTC
CDR3 protein: CASTSQDRVYEQYF

J gene: TRBJ2-3
clone size: -
D gene: -
V gene: TRBV6-6
CDR3 DNA: TGTGCCAGCAGTTACCTCTCTGGGGGTCCGACAGATACGCAGTATTTT
CDR3 protein: CASSYLSGGPTDTQYF

J gene: TRBJ2-7
clone size: once
D gene: -
V gene: TRBV12-1
CDR3 DNA: TGTGCCAGCAGCTATAAAGAACCTAACAGGGGCGGCTACGAGCAGTACTTC
CDR3 protein: CASSYKEPNRGGYEQYF

J gene: TRBJ2-1
clone size: -
D gene: -
V gene: TRBV6-5
CDR3 DNA: TGTGCCAGCAGTTACCCCTCGGGACCCCCCAATGAGCAGTTCTTC
CDR3 protein: CASSYPSGPPNEQFF

J gene: TRBJ1-3
clone size: -
D gene: TRBD1
V gene: TRBV5-5
CDR3 DNA: TGTGCCAGCAGCGAACGACAGGGGGCAGTGTCTGGAAACACCATATATTTT
CDR3 protein: CASSERQGAVSGNTIYF

J gene: TRBJ2-3
clone size: -
D gene: -
V gene: TRBV4-1
CDR3 DNA: TGCGCCAGCAGCCAACTAGGGCTAACCGGCACAGATACGCAGTATTTT
CDR3 protein: CASSQLGLTGTDTQYF

J gene: TRBJ2-2
clone size: -
D gene: TRBD1
V gene: TRBV6-4
CDR3 DNA: TGTGCCAGCAGAGCAAACAGGGGGCTGAGGGACACCGGGGAGCTGTTTTTT
CDR3 protein: CASRANRGLRDTGELFF

J gene: TRBJ2-7
clone size: -
D gene: -
V gene: TRBV7-2
CDR3 DNA: TGTGCCAGCAGCTTAGCCCTCTTAGCCCACGAGCAGTACTTC
CDR3 protein: CASSLALLAHEQYF

J gene: TRBJ1-6
clone size: -
D gene: TRBD1
V gene: TRBV7-8
CDR3 DNA: TGTGCCAGCAGCCCAGACAGGGGTCGTTCACCCCTCCACTTT
CDR3 protein: CASSPDRGRSPLHF

J gene: TRBJ2-7
clone size: -
D gene: -
V gene: TRBV19
CDR3 DNA: TGTGCCAGTAGCCTCTGGACTGACGGGGTATACGAGCAGTACTTC
CDR3 protein: CASSLWTDGVYEQYF

J gene: TRBJ1-1
clone size: -
D gene: -
V gene: TRBV6-6
CDR3 DNA: TGTGCCAGCTTGTCACTCCCTCCCAACACTGAAGCTTTCTTT
CDR3 protein: CASLSLPPNTEAFF

J gene: TRBJ2-7
clone size: -
D gene: TRBD1
V gene: TRBV6-6
CDR3 DNA: TGTGCCAGCAGTCCGCCGGGACAGGGCCTCTACGAGCAGTACTTC
CDR3 protein: CASSPPGQGLYEQYF

J gene: TRBJ1-5
clone size: -
D gene: TRBD1
V gene: TRBV28
CDR3 DNA: TGTGCCAGCAGTGCAGGGACAGATAGCAATCAGCCCCAGCATTTT
CDR3 protein: CASSAGTDSNQPQHF

J gene: TRBJ1-1
clone size: -
D gene: -
V gene: TRBV29-1
CDR3 DNA: TGCAGCGTTGACGCCCCGGAGACTAGGGGGAACACTGAAGCTTTCTTT
CDR3 protein: CSVDAPETRGNTEAFF

J gene: TRBJ1-5
clone size: once
D gene: TRBD1
V gene: TRBV28
CDR3 DNA: TGTGCCACCAAGCGGACAGGTTCAAATCAGCCCCAGCATTTT
CDR3 protein: CATKRTGSNQPQHF

J gene: TRBJ1-5
clone size: few
D gene: -
V gene: TRBV2
CDR3 DNA: TGTGCCAGTCGGATCCTCGCGAATCAGCCCCAGCATTTT
CDR3 protein: CASRILANQPQHF

J gene: TRBJ2-7
clone size: -
D gene: -
V gene: TRBV6-6
CDR3 DNA: TGTGCCAGCAGCTCGGGACAAGGGTACGAGCAGTACTTC
CDR3 protein: CASSSGQGYEQYF

J gene: TRBJ1-1
clone size: few
D gene: -
V gene: TRBV18
CDR3 DNA: TGTGCCAGCTCACCACCGGGGAACACTGAAGCTTTCTTT
CDR3 protein: CASSPPGNTEAFF

J gene: TRBJ1-1
clone size: -
D gene: -
V gene: TRBV9
CDR3 DNA: TGTGCCAGCAGCGTAGGCCCCATGAACACTGAAGCTTTCTTT
CDR3 protein: CASSVGPMNTEAFF

J gene: TRBJ2-1
clone size: -
D gene: -
V gene: TRBV5-1
CDR3 DNA: TGCGCCAGCAGCCCCCCGCCGTACAATGAGCAGTTCTTC
CDR3 protein: CASSPPPYNEQFF

J gene: TRBJ2-1
clone size: -
D gene: TRBD2
V gene: TRBV6-1
CDR3 DNA: TGTGCCAGCAGTGTCGTGATAGCGGGAGATGAGCAGTTCTTC
CDR3 protein: CASSVVIAGDEQFF

J gene: TRBJ1-5
clone size: -
D gene: -
V gene: TRBV4-1
CDR3 DNA: TGCGCCAGCAGCCAACGTGAATACGACCAACAGCCCCAGCATTTT
CDR3 protein: CASSQREYDQQPQHF

J gene: TRBJ2-7
clone size: -
D gene: -
V gene: TRBV15
CDR3 DNA: TGTGCCACCGCGGGCAGGGCGGACTACGAGCAGTACTTC
CDR3 protein: CATAGRADYEQYF

J gene: TRBJ1-2
clone size: -
D gene: -
V gene: TRBV9
CDR3 DNA: TGTGCCAGCAGCGTAGCTCGGGACCCGTCCTTTAGGGGCTACACCTTC
CDR3 protein: CASSVARDPSFRGYTF

J gene: TRBJ2-1
clone size: -
D gene: -
V gene: TRBV11-2
CDR3 DNA: TGTGCCAGCAGCTTAGCCCCCCGCGATGGGTTCAATGAGCAGTTCTTC
CDR3 protein: CASSLAPRDGFNEQFF

J gene: TRBJ1-2
clone size: -
D gene: -
V gene: TRBV30
CDR3 DNA: TGTGCCTGGAGTTTCGTGCGCGGAGGGGGATCTGGCTACACCTTC
CDR3 protein: CAWSFVRGGGSGYTF